This TCR beta chain emerged from a study of cytomegalovirus exposure and HLA in healthy donors. Study outcomes and limitations: The authors considered a cluster of highly shared sequence variants likely to be a sequencing artifact. Available immune exposure information was restricted to CMV serostatus only.

Trimming left V 1 base short and J 11 bases short, with 9 bases between. Germline CDR1 reads MNHNS; CDR2 reads SASEGT. This CDR3 has 13 residues. Both 60 Vbeta primers and 13 Jbeta primers went into the PCR. TCRdb's copy holds only in-frame clones and misses some; the assay was immunoSEQ multiplex PCR. This sample has about 160,000 clones; around 76% occur once, and the top ten carry roughly 2%. To note about this clone: Antigen specificity is unknown.

The chain links TRBV6-1 to TRBJ1-6; D is unclear. The specimen sequenced was PBMCs. The sequence came from a female donor in good health and CMV-seronegative. Here the CDR3 reads CASSEGEGTPLHF. In DNA form, the CDR3 reads TGTGCCAGCAGTGAAGGAGAGGGTACACCCCTCCACTTT.